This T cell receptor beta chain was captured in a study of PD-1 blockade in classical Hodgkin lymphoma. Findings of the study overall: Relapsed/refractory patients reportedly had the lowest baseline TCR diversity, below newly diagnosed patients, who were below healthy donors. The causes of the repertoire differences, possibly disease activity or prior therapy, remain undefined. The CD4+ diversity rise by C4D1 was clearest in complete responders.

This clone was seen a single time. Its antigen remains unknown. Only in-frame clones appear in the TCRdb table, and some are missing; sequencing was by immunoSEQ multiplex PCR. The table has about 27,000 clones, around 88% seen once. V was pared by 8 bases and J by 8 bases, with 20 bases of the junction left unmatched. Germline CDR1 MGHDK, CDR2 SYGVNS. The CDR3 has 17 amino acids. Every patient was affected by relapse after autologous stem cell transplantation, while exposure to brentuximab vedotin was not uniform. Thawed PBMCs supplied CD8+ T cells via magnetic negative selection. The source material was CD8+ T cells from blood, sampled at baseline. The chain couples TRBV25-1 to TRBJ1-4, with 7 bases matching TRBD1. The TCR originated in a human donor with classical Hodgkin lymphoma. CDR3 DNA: TGTGCCAGCCAGGCCGACCAGGGGGTAGTAATAGGAGAAAAACTGTTTTTT. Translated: CASQADQGVVIGEKLFF.